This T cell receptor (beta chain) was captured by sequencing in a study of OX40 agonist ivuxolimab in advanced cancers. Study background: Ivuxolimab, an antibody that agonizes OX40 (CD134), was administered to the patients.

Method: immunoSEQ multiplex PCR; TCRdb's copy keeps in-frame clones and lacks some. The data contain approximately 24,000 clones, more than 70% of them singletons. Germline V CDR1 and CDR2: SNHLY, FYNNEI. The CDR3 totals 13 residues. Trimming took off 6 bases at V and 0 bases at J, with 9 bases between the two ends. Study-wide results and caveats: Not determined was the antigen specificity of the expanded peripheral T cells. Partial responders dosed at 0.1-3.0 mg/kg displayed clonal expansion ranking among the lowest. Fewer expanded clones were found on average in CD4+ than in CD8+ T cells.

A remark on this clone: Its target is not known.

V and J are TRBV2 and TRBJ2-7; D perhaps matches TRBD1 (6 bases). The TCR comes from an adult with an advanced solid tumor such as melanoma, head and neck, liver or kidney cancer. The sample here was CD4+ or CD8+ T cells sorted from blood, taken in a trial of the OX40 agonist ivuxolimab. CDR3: CASSRDTSYEQYF. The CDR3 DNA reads TGTGCCAGCAGCCGGGACACCTCCTACGAGCAGTACTTC.